Shown below are 26 T cell receptor beta chains from a single sample sequenced in a study of vaccination and CD4 T cells after COVID-19. Their antigens remain unidentified. Treatment in this sample: roughly 10-day PBMC culture with coronavirus spike peptide pools or control peptides (ViraFEST assay). Once obtained from cultured CD4+ T cells, the DNA was sequenced using the Oncomine TCR Beta short-read assay. MiXCR was run by TCRdb on the PCR reads, yielding one entry per CDR3 protein. This sample has some 20,000 distinct CDR3 sequences, with just under 55% found just once. The specimen sequenced was CD4+ T cells from blood, cultured in vitro. These receptors were taken from a human donor who had recovered from COVID-19.

The J gene is TRBJ2-5, the V gene TRBV19; 8 bases fit TRBD2. CDR1 LNHDA and CDR2 SQIVND come from the germline V gene (reference sequence). The CDR3 is 14 amino acids. The V and J ends lost 4 bases and 4 bases, in that order; junction bases with no gene match: 5. CDR3 in DNA: TGTGCCAGTAGTAGCGGGGGGCCAGGAGAGACCCAGTACTTC. It encodes CASSSGGPGETQYF.

The chain has TRBV2 and TRBJ2-5, with D possibly TRBD1 on 5 matching bases. Trimming left V 2 bases short and J 3 bases short, with 7 bases between. Per the germline V gene, CDR1 is SNHLY and CDR2 is FYNNEI. The CDR3 runs 13 residues. The CDR3 loop is CASSEIGEETQYF. CDR3 in DNA: TGTGCCAGCAGTGAAATAGGGGAAGAGACCCAGTACTTC.

This clonotype was observed a few times. The rearrangement links TRBV2 to TRBJ2-7; D may be TRBD1 (5 bases). The V end lost 6 bases, the J end lost 2 bases, and 20 bases lay between the germline ends. The CDR3 has 16 residues. CDR1 and CDR2 (germline): SNHLY, FYNNEI. The CDR3 sequence is CASSGTIWGTTYEQYF. In DNA, the CDR3 is TGTGCCAGCAGCGGCACGATATGGGGCACAACCTACGAGCAGTACTTC.

The V and J genes are TRBV6-5 and TRBJ2-1; no clear D. V gave up 0 bases and J gave up 1 base, with 10 bases separating them. Germline assignment: CDR1 MNHEY and CDR2 SVGAGI. CDR3 length equals 16 residues. CDR3 sequence: CASSYSTRPSYNEQFF. The DNA for the CDR3 is TGTGCCAGCAGTTACTCGACGAGGCCGTCCTACAATGAGCAGTTCTTC.

The chain is built from TRBV6-4 and TRBJ1-1, with D unresolved. Deletions cut 2 bases from V and 4 bases from J, with 11 bases between. The germline V gene has CDR1 MRHNA and CDR2 SNTAGT. The CDR3 is made up of 14 amino acids. CDR3 in amino acids: CASSDEAFGTEAFF. CDR3 nucleotides: TGTGCCAGCAGTGACGAGGCCTTCGGCACTGAAGCTTTCTTT.

The table lists this clonotype with a few counts. The chain links TRBV29-1 to TRBJ2-6; 9 nucleotides line up with TRBD1. In germline, CDR1 is SQVTM, CDR2 ANQGSEA. The CDR3 contains 16 residues. J was trimmed by 4 bases and V by 6 bases; bases with no gene match: 10. The CDR3 DNA follows: TGCAGCGTAGGAGGGACAGGGCTTTCCGGGGCCAACGTCCTGACTTTC. It codes for CSVGGTGLSGANVLTF.

The chain uses TRBV7-2 and TRBJ2-6; TRBD1 agrees at 9 bases. Trimming took 0 bases from V and 0 from J; bases not matched to a gene: 6. Germline V gene data show CDR1 as SGHTA and CDR2 as FQGNSA. CDR3 size: 19 residues. This CDR3 is CASSLAGTGTLSGANVLTF. The CDR3 region has the DNA TGTGCCAGCAGCTTAGCCGGGACAGGGACTCTCTCTGGGGCCAACGTCCTGACTTTC.

The chain employs TRBV12-3 or TRBV12-4 and TRBJ1-6; a possible D gene is TRBD1 (5 bases). V was shortened by 1 base and J by 10 bases, with 8 bases between the two germline ends. The CDR3 contains 13 residues. CDR3 nucleotide sequence: TGTGCCAGCAGTTTAGGGGGGGAATCACCCCTCCACTTT. Translated, it gives CASSLGGESPLHF.

The chain employs TRBV28 and TRBJ1-5; no definite D call. The V and J ends lost 2 bases and 2 bases respectively, with 16 bases between them. The CDR3 consists of 17 residues. Germline CDR1 MDHEN, CDR2 SYDVKM. This CDR3 reads CASSLKLLGRGNQPQHF. In nucleotides, the CDR3 is TGTGCCAGCAGTTTAAAGTTGTTAGGGAGAGGCAATCAGCCCCAGCATTTT.

This clonotype was recorded once. This rearrangement joins TRBV6-1 to TRBJ2-5; perhaps TRBD2 as D (6 bases). CDR1 MNHNS and CDR2 SASEGT come from the germline V gene. Deletions cut 6 bases from V and 4 bases from J, with 12 bases between. The CDR3 has 13 amino acids. CDR3 coding DNA: TGTGCCAGCAGACGCACTAGCATAGAGACCCAGTACTTC. Its translation is CASRRTSIETQYF.

In DNA, the CDR3 is TGCGCCAGCAGCCAAGATAGGGGGACAGGCGGAGAGACCCAGTACTTC. It encodes CASSQDRGTGGETQYF. The J gene is TRBJ2-5, the V gene TRBV4-3; 8 nucleotides align to TRBD1. Germline V gene sequence: CDR1 LGHNA, CDR2 YSLEER. The CDR3 runs to 16 residues. Unmatched junction bases numbered 7, after V lost 0 bases and J lost 4 bases.

CDR3: CASSVIGTYGYTF. The CDR3 coding sequence is TGTGCCAGTAGTGTAATAGGGACCTATGGCTACACCTTC. V is TRBV19 and J is TRBJ1-2; the D gene is possibly TRBD1 (5 bases). CDR1 LNHDA and CDR2 SQIVND come from the germline V gene (reference sequence). V lost 5 bases to trimming and J lost 4 bases, with 11 bases between them. The CDR3 loop spans 13 amino acids.

This clonotype was detected a few times. This chain uses TRBV7-2 with TRBJ1-6, with D perhaps matching TRBD1 (5 bases). Germline V gene data show CDR1 as SGHTA and CDR2 as FQGNSA. This CDR3 is built from 17 residues. V was clipped by 5 bases and J by 0 bases, with 14 bases between them. CDR3 loop: CASSQRTGGSYNSPLHF. CDR3 bases: TGTGCCAGCAGCCAAAGGACGGGGGGCTCCTATAATTCACCCCTCCACTTT.

The rearrangement uses TRBV7-9 and TRBJ2-1; TRBD2 matches at 9 bases. Losses at the gene ends were 1 base for V and 9 bases for J; bases not matched to a gene: 7. Germline V gene sequence: CDR1 SEHNR, CDR2 FQNEAQ (reference sequence). The CDR3 spans 15 residues. The chain's CDR3 is CASSLVAGGPSEQFF. Here the CDR3 DNA reads TGTGCCAGCAGCTTAGTGGCGGGGGGGCCGAGTGAGCAGTTCTTC.

This clonotype has more than one count but fewer than ten. The rearrangement links TRBV12-3 or TRBV12-4 to TRBJ2-3, with D perhaps assigned TRBD1 or TRBD2 (5 bases each). V dropped 6 bases and J dropped 0 bases, with 22 bases sitting between them. The CDR3 covers 18 residues. The CDR3 sequence is CASSLGAASLTSTDTQYF. In nucleotides, the CDR3 is TGTGCCAGCAGCCTCGGGGCGGCCTCCCTTACTAGCACAGATACGCAGTATTTT.

This clonotype occurred once. The V gene is TRBV20-1, the J gene TRBJ1-1; D unclear. CDR3 length equals 13 residues. With 1 base removed from V and 11 bases from J, the gap between germline ends came to 17 bases. In germline, CDR1 is DFQATT, CDR2 SNEGSKA (reference sequence). CDR3 residues: CSARARGRDRAFF. CDR3 DNA: TGCAGTGCTAGAGCCCGGGGTAGGGATCGGGCTTTCTTT.

This clonotype has a handful of counts. In DNA form, the CDR3 reads TGTGCCAGCACCCCCTCGCCGGGACTCCGGGAAGCTTTCTTT. Translation: CASTPSPGLREAFF. The V call is TRBV28, the J call TRBJ1-1, with D maybe TRBD1 (5 bases). This CDR3 region has 14 residues. Germline V gene data show CDR1 as MDHEN and CDR2 as SYDVKM. V lost 7 bases and J 8 bases, leaving 20 bases between the germline ends.

This clonotype was seen only a few times. V gene TRBV20-1 combines with J gene TRBJ2-7; D is tentatively TRBD1 or TRBD2 (7 bases each). V was pared by 0 bases and J by 6 bases, with 12 bases between. CDR1 and CDR2 from the germline V gene are DFQATT and SNEGSKA (reference sequence). The CDR3 has 13 amino acids. The CDR3 protein is CSARDSRGGEQYF. CDR3 nucleotides: TGCAGTGCTAGAGATTCCAGGGGGGGCGAGCAGTACTTC.

The chain combines TRBV11-3 with TRBJ1-2, with 9 bases that match TRBD1. Trimming removed 0 bases from V and 5 bases from J; junction bases left unmatched: 7. The CDR3 has 16 amino acids. From germline, CDR1 is SGHNT and CDR2 YENEEA. The CDR3 reads CASSLDVGTGPYGYTF. CDR3 DNA sequence: TGTGCCAGCAGCTTAGACGTCGGGACAGGGCCGTATGGCTACACCTTC.

The CDR3 region is CSARAAGAWNEKLFF. DNA of the CDR3: TGCAGTGCTAGAGCCGCCGGGGCTTGGAATGAAAAACTGTTTTTT. The V and J genes are TRBV20-1 and TRBJ1-4; a weak D match, TRBD1 (5 bases). V was cut by 1 base and J by 5 bases, with 14 bases left in between. In germline, CDR1 is DFQATT, CDR2 SNEGSKA (reference sequence). This CDR3 comprises 15 residues.

The CDR3 DNA reads TGTGCCAGCAGTGTCCTTCTAGCCAAAAACATTCAGTACTTC. Translated: CASSVLLAKNIQYF. The gene calls are TRBV6-1 and TRBJ2-4; D is undetermined. CDR1 is MNHNS, CDR2 SASEGT, per germline. The CDR3 has 14 amino acids. V shed 4 bases and J shed 0 bases, with 7 bases lying between them.

This clonotype has only a few counts. The gene calls are TRBV6-1 and TRBJ2-1, with D hard to call. The germline V and J ends were trimmed by 7 bases and 6 bases, with 10 bases remaining between them. The germline V gene encodes CDR1 MNHNS and CDR2 SASEGT. The CDR3 length is 12 residues. The chain's CDR3 is CASTSPLNEQFF. CDR3 bases: TGTGCCAGCACCTCTCCTCTCAATGAGCAGTTCTTC.

The V call is TRBV28, the J call TRBJ1-6; D ambiguous. CDR1 MDHEN and CDR2 SYDVKM come from the germline V gene. Trimming removed 1 base at V and 7 bases at J, with 11 bases between. The CDR3 runs 15 residues. The DNA of the CDR3 is TGTGCCAGCAGTTTATTAGCGCCCGGGAATTCACCCCTCCACTTT. Its translation is CASSLLAPGNSPLHF.

The chain recombines TRBV14 with TRBJ1-2; D call uncertain. The CDR3 has 13 residues. Trimming took 1 base from V and 8 from J, leaving 11 bases between them. Germline CDR1 SGHDN, CDR2 FVKESK. The CDR3 reads CASSQAWWAGYTF. The CDR3, as DNA: TGTGCCAGCAGCCAAGCCTGGTGGGCCGGCTACACCTTC. Drawing the rest from reference TRBV14 and TRBJ1-2, the complete variable domain is EAGVTQFPSHSVIEKGQTVTLRCDPISGHDNLYWYRRVMGKEIKFLLHFVKESKQDESGMPNNRFLAERTGGTYSTLKVQPAELEDSGVYFCASSQAWWAGYTFGSGTRLTVV.

This chain links TRBV2 with TRBJ2-6; D gene ambiguous. This CDR3 is built from 16 residues. CDR1 is SNHLY and CDR2 is FYNNEI in the germline V gene. The V end was cut by 0 bases, the J end by 0 bases, with 6 bases between. In DNA form, the CDR3 reads TGTGCCAGCAGTGAAGCCCAGTTCTCTGGGGCCAACGTCCTGACTTTC. It encodes CASSEAQFSGANVLTF.

Here the CDR3 reads CSARWQGPPANYGYTF. The DNA of the CDR3 is TGCAGTGCTAGGTGGCAGGGTCCTCCCGCTAACTATGGCTACACCTTC. The rearrangement uses TRBV20-1 and TRBJ1-2; D possibly corresponds to TRBD1 (5 bases). Germline assignment: CDR1 DFQATT and CDR2 SNEGSKA (reference sequence). The CDR3 loop spans 16 amino acids. Trimming removed 3 bases at V and 0 bases at J, with 17 bases between.